Described below is a single T cell receptor beta chain sequence and its context. As yet, its antigen is unknown. CDR1 is LNHNV, CDR2 YYDKDF, per germline (reference sequence). There are 15 residues in the CDR3. V gave up 4 bases and J gave up 3 bases, with 16 bases separating them. The sample belongs to a study of shared clonotypes between healthy human individuals. Findings and caveats of the study: Some clonotypes were shared by all four sorted-subset donors, while others were not shared. The non-shared ones had lower generation probabilities than the shared ones.

TCRdb keeps only in-frame clones here, not all; method: immunoSEQ multiplex PCR. The top ten hold under 0.65% of the sample, which has some 1,100,000 clones, approximately 78% seen once. Among the donors, all were Caucasian adults who lived in Nashville, Tennessee. This TCR came from a man aged 18 to 35 in good health. Some clones in this sample may be carry-over from other donors' samples. The gene calls are TRBV15 and TRBJ2-7; D gene unclear. The sequencing input was memory CD4+ T cells from PBMCs. Subset specified: CD45RA-negative fraction. DNA of the CDR3: TGTGCCACCAGCACATTGACACTGGCCCTCTACGAGCAGTACTTC. Its protein product is CATSTLTLALYEQYF.